A single T cell receptor beta chain is shown here with its context. No antigen is known for it. The CDR3 is made up of 16 amino acids. The germline V and J ends were trimmed by 5 bases and 1 base, with 16 bases remaining between them. Germline V CDR1 and CDR2: SGHTA, FQGNSA. This sample stems from a study of type 1 and type 2 diabetes patients. Study-wide context: Magnetic bead positive selection isolated CD4+ or CD8+ T cells from PBMCs.

Study-wide findings and caveats: Age and gender were not matched between study groups.

The PCR template was genomic DNA. The TCR beta CDR3 region was amplified using 30 forward and 13 reverse primers. TCRdb independently ran MiXCR on the multiplex PCR reads; one entry per CDR3 protein. The sample yields a few hundred thousand distinct CDR3 sequences, 47% seen once. The gene calls are TRBV7-2 and TRBJ2-3; the D gene is possibly TRBD2 (6 bases). The sample comprised peripheral blood mononuclear cells (PBMCs). The receptor comes from a man aged 18-30 years with type 2 diabetes. The CDR3 coding sequence is TGTGCCAGCAGCCCAGCGAAGGGACTGGGCACAGATACGCAGTATTTT. Residues: CASSPAKGLGTDTQYF.